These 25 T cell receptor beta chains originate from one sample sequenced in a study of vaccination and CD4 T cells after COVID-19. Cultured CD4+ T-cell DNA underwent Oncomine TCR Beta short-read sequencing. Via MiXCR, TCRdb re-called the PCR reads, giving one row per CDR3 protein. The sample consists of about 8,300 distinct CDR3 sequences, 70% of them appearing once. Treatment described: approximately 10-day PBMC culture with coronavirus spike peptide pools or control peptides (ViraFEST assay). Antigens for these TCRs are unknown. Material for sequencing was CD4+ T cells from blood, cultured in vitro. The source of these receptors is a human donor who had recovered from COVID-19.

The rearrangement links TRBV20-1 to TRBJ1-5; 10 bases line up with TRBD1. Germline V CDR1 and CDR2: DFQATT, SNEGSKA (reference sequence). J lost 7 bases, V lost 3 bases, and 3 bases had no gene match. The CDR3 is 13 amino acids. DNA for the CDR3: TGCAGTGCTAGTGGACAGGGGGGACAGCCCCAGCATTTT. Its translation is CSASGQGGQPQHF.

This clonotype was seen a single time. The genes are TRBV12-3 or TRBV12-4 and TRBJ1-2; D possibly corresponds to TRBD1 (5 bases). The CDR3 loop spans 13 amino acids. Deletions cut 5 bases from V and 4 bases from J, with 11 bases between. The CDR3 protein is CASSPSGAYGYTF. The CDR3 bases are TGTGCCAGCAGTCCCTCCGGGGCCTATGGCTACACCTTC.

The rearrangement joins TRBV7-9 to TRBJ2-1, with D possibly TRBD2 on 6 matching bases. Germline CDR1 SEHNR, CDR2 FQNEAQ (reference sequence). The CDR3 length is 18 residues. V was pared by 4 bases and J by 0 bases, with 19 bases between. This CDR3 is CASSSVNLAFSSYNEQFF. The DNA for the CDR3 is TGTGCCAGCAGCTCAGTAAATCTAGCGTTTAGCTCCTACAATGAGCAGTTCTTC.

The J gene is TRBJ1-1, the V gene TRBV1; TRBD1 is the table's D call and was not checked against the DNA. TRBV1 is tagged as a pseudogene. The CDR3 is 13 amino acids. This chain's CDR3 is CTSSMGVNTEAFF. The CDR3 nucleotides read TGCACCAGCAGCATGGGGGTGAACACTGAAGCTTTCTTT.

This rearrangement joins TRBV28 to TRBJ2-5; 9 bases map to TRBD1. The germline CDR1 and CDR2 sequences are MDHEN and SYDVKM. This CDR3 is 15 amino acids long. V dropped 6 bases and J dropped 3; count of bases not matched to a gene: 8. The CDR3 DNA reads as TGTGCCAGCAGCCTCCCCGGGACAGGGAAAGAGACCCAGTACTTC. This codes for CASSLPGTGKETQYF.

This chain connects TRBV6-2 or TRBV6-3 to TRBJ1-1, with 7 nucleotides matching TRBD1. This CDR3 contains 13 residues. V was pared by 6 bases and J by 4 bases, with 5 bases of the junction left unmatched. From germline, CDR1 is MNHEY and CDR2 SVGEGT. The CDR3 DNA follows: TGTGCCAGCAGCCGACAGGGAAGCACTGAAGCTTTCTTT. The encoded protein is CASSRQGSTEAFF.

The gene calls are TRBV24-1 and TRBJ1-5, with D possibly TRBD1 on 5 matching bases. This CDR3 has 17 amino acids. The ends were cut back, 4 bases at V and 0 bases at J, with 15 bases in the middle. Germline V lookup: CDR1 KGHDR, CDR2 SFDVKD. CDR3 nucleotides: TGTGCCACCAGTGACCCTAGGGGCGGAGATAGCAATCAGCCCCAGCATTTT. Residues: CATSDPRGGDSNQPQHF.

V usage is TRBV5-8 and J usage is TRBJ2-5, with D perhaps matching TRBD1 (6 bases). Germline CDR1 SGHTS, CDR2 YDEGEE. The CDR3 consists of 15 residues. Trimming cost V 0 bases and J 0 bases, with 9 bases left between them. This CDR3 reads CASSLGQVNQETQYF. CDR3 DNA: TGTGCCAGCAGCTTGGGACAGGTTAACCAAGAGACCCAGTACTTC.

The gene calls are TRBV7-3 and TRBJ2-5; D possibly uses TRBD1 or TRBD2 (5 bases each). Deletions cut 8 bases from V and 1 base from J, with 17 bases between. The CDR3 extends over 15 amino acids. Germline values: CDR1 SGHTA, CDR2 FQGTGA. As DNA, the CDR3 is TGTGCCAGCTCCCGAGGGGACGGGCCCCAAGAGACCCAGTACTTC. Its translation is CASSRGDGPQETQYF.

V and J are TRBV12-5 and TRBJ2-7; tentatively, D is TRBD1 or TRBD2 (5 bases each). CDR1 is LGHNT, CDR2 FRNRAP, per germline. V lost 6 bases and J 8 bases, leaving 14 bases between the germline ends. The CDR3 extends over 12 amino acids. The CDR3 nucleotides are TGTGCTAGTGGAACTAATCCGGGACAGCAGTACTTC. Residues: CASGTNPGQQYF. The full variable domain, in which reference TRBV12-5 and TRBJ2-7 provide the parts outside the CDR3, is DARVTQTPRHKVTEMGQEVTMRCQPILGHNTVFWYRQTMMQGLELLAYFRNRAPLDDSGMPKDRFSAEMPDATLATLKIQPSEPRDSAVYFCASGTNPGQQYFGPGTRLTVT.

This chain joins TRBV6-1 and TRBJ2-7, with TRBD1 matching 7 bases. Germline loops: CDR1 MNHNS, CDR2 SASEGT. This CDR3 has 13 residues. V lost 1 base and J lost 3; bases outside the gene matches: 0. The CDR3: CASSEGDSYEQYF. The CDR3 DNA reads TGTGCCAGCAGTGAAGGGGACAGCTACGAGCAGTACTTC.

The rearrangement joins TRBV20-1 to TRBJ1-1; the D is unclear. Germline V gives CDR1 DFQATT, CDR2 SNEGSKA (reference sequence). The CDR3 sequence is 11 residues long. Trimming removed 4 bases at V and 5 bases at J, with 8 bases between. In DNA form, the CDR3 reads TGCAGTGCTACACCGAAAACTGAAGCTTTCTTT. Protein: CSATPKTEAFF.

Here the CDR3 DNA reads TGTGCCAGCAGCTTCTTTTCTCGCGGGGCTAGCAGCCAAGAGACCCAGTACTTC. Its translation is CASSFFSRGASSQETQYF. The V call is TRBV7-8, the J call TRBJ2-5; maybe TRBD2 (6 bases). This CDR3 comprises 18 residues. Germline V lookup: CDR1 SGHVS, CDR2 FQNEAQ. Trimming cost V 3 bases and J 1 base, with 21 bases left between them.

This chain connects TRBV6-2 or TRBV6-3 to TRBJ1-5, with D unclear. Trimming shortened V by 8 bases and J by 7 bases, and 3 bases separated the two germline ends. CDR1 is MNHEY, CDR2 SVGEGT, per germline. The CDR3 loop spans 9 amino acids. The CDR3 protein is CASLQPQHF. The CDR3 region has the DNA TGTGCCAGCCTGCAGCCCCAGCATTTT.

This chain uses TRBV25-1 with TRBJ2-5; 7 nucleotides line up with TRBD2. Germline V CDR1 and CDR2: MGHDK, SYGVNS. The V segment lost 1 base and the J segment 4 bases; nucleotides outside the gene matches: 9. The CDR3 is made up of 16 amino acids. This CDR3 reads CASSEFGEGRRETQYF. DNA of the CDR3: TGTGCCAGCAGTGAATTTGGGGAGGGGCGGAGAGAGACCCAGTACTTC. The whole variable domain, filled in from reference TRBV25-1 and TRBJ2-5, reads EADIYQTPRYLVIGTGKKITLECSQTMGHDKMYWYQQDPGMELHLIHYSYGVNSTEKGDLSSESTVSRIRTEHFPLTLESARPSHTSQYLCASSEFGEGRRETQYFGPGTRLLVL.

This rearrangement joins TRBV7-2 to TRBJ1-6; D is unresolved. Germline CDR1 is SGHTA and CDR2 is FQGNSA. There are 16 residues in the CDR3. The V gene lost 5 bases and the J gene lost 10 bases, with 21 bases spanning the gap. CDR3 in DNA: TGTGCCAGCAGCGAGACGGCGGGTAGGGCTGGCTCACCCCTCCACTTT. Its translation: CASSETAGRAGSPLHF. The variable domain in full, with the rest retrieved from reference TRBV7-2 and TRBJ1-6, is GAGVSQSPSNKVTEKGKDVELRCDPISGHTALYWYRQSLGQGLEFLIYFQGNSAPDKSGLPSDRFSAERTGGSVSTLTIQRTQQEDSAVYLCASSETAGRAGSPLHFGNGTRLTVT.

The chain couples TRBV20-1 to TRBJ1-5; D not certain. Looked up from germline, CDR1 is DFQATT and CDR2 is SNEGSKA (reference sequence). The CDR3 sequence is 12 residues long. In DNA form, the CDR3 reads TGCAGCGCCCAAGGTAGCAATCAGCCCCAGCATTTT. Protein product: CSAQGSNQPQHF.

CDR3 loop: CASSRLQVPSGANVLTF. The CDR3 nucleotides are TGTGCCAGTAGTAGACTACAGGTACCCTCTGGGGCCAACGTCCTGACTTTC. The chain recombines TRBV19 with TRBJ2-6; D may correspond to TRBD1 or TRBD2 (5 bases each). Trimming pared 4 bases from V and 0 bases from J, leaving 13 bases between. The CDR3 is 17 residues long. Germline CDR1 is LNHDA and CDR2 is SQIVND (reference sequence).

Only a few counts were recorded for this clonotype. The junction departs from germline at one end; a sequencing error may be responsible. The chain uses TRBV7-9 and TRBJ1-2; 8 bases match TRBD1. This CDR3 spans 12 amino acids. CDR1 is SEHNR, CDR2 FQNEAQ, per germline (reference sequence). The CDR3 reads CASTLPGTGLLF. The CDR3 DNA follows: TGTGCCAGCACCCTACCCGGGACAGGCCTCCTCTTC.

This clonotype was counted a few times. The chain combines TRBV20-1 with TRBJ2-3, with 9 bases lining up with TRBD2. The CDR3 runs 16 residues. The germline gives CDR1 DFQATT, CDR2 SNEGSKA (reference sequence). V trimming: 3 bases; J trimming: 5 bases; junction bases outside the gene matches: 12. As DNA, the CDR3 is TGCAGTGCTAGGAGTGCGGGGGGGCTAAGGGTAGATACGCAGTATTTT. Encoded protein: CSARSAGGLRVDTQYF.

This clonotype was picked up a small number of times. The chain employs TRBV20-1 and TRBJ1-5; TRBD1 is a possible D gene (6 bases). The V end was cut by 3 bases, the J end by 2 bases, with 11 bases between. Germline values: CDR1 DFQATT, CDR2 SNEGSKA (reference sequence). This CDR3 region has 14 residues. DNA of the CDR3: TGCAGTGCTAGGGTAGGGGGAGGCAATCAGCCCCAGCATTTT. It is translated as CSARVGGGNQPQHF.

The DNA of the CDR3 is TGTGCCAGCGGGGGTGGGACAGATACGCAGTATTTT. It translates to CASGGGTDTQYF. V usage is TRBV6-1 and J usage is TRBJ2-3; D assignment may be TRBD1 or TRBD2 (5 bases each). In germline, CDR1 is MNHNS, CDR2 SASEGT. The CDR3 extends over 12 amino acids. V lost 8 bases and J 3 bases, leaving 9 bases between the germline ends.

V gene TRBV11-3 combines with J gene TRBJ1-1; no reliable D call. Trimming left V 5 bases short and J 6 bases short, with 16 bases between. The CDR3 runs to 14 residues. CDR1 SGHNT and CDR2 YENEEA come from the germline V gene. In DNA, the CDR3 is TGTGCCAGCAGCCCTGGAGGGCGAAGGGCTGAAGCTTTCTTT. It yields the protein CASSPGGRRAEAFF. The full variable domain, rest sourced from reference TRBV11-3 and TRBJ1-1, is EAGVVQSPRYKIIEKKQPVAFWCNPISGHNTLYWYLQNLGQGPELLIRYENEEAVDDSQLPKDRFSAERLKGVDSTLKIQPAELGDSAVYLCASSPGGRRAEAFFGQGTRLTVV.

CDR3 sequence: CAIRPGGGEQYF. The CDR3 bases are TGTGCCATCCGCCCAGGGGGCGGCGAGCAGTACTTC. V and J are TRBV10-3 and TRBJ2-7; 8 bases map to TRBD1. The junction had 6 bases not matched to a gene; V was cut back by 8 bases and J by 6 bases. From germline, CDR1 is ENHRY and CDR2 SYGVKD. The CDR3 totals 12 residues.

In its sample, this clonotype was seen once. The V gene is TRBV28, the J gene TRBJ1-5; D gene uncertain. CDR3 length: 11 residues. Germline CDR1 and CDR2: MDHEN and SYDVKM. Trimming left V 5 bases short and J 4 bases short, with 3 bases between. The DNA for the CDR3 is TGTGCCAGCAGTAGAAATCAGCCCCAGCATTTT. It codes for CASSRNQPQHF.